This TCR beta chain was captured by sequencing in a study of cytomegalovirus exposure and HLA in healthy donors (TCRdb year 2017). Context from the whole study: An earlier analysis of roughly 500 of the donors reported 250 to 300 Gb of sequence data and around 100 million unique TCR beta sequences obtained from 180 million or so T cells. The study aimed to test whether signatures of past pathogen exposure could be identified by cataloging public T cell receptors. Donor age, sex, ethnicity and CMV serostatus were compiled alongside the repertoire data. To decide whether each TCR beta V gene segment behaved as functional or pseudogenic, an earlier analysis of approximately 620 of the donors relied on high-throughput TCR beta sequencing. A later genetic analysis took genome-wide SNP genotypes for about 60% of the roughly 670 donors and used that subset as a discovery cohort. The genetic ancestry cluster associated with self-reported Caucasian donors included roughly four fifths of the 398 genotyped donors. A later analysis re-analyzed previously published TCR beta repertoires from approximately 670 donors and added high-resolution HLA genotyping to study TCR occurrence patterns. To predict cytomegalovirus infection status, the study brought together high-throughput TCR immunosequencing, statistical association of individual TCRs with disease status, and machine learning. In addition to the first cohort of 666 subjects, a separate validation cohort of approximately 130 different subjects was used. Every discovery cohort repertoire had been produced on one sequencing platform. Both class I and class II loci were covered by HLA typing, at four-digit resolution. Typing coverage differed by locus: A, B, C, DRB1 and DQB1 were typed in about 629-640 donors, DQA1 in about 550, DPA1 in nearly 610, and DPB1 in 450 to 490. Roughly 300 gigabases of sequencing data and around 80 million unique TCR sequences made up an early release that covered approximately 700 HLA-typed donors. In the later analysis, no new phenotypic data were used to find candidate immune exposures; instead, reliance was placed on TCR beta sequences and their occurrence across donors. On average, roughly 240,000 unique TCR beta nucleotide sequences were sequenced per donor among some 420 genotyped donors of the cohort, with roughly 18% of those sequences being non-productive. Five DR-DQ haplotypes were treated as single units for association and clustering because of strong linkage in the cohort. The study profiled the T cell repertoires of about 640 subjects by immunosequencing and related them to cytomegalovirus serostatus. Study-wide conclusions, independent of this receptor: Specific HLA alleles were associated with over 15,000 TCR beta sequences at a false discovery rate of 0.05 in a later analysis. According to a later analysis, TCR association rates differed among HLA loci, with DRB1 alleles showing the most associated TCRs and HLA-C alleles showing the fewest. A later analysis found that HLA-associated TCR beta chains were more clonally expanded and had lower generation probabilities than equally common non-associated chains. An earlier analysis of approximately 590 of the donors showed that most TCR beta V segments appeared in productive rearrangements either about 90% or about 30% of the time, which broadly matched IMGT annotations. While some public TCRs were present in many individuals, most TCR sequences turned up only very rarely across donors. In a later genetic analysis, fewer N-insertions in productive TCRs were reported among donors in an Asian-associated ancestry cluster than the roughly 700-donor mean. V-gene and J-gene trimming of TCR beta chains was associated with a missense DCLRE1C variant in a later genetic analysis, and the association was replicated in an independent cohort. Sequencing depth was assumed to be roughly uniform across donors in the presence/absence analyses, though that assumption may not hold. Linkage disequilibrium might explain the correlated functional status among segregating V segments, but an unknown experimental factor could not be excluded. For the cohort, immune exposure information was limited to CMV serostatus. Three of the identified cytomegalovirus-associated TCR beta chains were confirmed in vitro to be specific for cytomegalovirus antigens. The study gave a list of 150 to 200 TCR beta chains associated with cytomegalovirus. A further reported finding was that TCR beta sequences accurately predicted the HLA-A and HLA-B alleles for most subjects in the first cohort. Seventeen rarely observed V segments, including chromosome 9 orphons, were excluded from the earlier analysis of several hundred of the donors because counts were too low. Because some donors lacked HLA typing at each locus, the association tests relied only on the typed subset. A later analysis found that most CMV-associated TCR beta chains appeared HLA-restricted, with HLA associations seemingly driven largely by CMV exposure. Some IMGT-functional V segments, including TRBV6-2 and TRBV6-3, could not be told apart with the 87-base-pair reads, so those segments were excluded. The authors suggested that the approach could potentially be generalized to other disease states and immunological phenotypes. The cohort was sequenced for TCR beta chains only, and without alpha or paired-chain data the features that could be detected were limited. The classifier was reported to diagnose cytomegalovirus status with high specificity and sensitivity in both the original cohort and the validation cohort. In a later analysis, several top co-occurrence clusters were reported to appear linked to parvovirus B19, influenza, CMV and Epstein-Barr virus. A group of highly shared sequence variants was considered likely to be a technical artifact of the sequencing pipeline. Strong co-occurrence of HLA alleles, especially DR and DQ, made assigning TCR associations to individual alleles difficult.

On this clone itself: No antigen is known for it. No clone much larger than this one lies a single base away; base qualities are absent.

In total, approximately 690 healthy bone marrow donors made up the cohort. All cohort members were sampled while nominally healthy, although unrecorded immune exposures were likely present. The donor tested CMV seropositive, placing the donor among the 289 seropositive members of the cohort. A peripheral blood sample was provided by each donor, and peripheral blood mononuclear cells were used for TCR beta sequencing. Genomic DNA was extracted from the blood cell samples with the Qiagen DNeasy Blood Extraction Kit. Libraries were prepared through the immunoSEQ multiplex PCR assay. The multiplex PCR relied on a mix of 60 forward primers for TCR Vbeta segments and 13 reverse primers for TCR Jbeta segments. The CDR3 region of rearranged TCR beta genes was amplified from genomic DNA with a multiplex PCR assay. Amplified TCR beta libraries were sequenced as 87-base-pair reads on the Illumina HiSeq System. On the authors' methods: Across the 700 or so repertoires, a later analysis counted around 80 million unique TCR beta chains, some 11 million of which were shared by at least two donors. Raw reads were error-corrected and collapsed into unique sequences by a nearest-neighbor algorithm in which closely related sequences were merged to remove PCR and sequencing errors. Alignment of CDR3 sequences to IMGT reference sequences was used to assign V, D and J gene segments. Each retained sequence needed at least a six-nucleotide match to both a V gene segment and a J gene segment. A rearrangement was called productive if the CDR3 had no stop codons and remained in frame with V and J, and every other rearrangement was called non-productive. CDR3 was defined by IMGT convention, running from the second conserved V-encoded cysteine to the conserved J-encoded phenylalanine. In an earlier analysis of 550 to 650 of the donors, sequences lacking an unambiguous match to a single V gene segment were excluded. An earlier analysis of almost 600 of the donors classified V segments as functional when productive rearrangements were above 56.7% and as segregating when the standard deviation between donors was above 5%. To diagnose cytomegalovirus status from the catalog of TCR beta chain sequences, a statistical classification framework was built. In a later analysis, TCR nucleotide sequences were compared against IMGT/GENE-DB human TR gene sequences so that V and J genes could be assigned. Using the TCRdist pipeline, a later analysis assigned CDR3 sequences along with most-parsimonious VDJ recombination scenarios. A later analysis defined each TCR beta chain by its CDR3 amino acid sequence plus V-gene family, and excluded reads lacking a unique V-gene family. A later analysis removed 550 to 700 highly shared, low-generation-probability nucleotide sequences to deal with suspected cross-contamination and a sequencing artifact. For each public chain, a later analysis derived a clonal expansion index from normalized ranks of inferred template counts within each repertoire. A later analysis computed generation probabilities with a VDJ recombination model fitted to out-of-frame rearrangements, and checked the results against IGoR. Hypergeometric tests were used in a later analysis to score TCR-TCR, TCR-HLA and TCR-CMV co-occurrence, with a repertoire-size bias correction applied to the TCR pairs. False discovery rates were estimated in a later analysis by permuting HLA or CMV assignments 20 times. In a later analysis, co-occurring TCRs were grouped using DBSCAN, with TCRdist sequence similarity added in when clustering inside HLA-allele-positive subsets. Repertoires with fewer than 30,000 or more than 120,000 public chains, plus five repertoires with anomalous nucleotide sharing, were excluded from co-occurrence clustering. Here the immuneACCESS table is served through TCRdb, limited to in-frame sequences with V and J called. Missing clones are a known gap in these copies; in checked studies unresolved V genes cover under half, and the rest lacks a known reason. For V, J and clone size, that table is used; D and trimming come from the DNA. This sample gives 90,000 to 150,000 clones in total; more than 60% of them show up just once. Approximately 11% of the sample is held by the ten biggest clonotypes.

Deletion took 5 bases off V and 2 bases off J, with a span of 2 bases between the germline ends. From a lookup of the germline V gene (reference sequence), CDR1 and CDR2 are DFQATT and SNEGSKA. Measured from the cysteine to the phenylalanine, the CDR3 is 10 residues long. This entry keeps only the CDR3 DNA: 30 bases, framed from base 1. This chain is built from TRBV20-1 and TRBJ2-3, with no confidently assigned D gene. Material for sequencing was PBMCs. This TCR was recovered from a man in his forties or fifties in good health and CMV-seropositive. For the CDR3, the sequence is CSALTDTQYF. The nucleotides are TGCAGTGCTCTCACAGATACGCAGTATTTT.